This T cell receptor beta chain stems from a study of shared clonotypes between healthy human individuals. TCRdb keeps only in-frame clones here, not all; method: immunoSEQ multiplex PCR. The sample lists 2 million to 2.5 million clones, less than 95% occurring once. The germline V and J ends were trimmed by 4 bases and 13 bases, with 15 bases remaining between them. This CDR3 is 11 amino acids long. CDR1 is DFQATT, CDR2 SNEGSKA, per germline (reference sequence). This sequence originates from a man younger than 30 in good health. Some clones in this sample may be carry-over from other donors' samples. The chain employs TRBV20-1 and TRBJ2-3; either TRBD1 or TRBD2 may fit D (5 bases each). What was sequenced was naive CD4+ T cells from PBMCs. Specified subset: CD45RA+ positively selected. CDR3 sequence: CSAINRDGEYF. In nucleotides, the CDR3 is TGCAGTGCTATAAACCGGGACGGAGAGTATTTT.